The 8 T cell receptor beta chains below were found in one sample sequenced in a study of control samples from healthy donors and cancer patients. TCRdb's table, derived via immunoSEQ multiplex PCR, lists solely in-frame clones and lacks some. The sample lists about 89,000 clones; roughly 84% were seen once. Sequencing was performed on blood. These receptors were collected from a woman aged 40 to 55 in good health.

There are a few counts of this clone. The chain couples TRBV3-1 (or the pseudogene TRBV3-2) to TRBJ2-7; tentative D call: TRBD2 (7 bases). Deletions cut 0 bases from V and 7 bases from J, with 13 bases between. Germline V gives CDR1 LGHDT, CDR2 YNNKEL (reference sequence). The CDR3 runs 14 residues. Here the CDR3 reads CASSQDWEGGEQYF. CDR3 in DNA: TGTGCCAGCAGCCAAGATTGGGAGGGGGGGGAGCAGTACTTC.

This sequence joins TRBV5-6 and TRBJ1-2, with TRBD1 as a possible D gene (5 bases). The V and J ends lost 3 bases and 2 bases respectively, with 17 bases between them. Germline V CDR1 and CDR2: SGHDT, YYEEEE. This CDR3 is 16 amino acids long. CDR3 region: CASSSSPGRINYGYTF. CDR3 nucleotide sequence: TGTGCCAGCAGCTCCTCACCGGGACGGATCAACTATGGCTACACCTTC.

V is TRBV4-1 and J is TRBJ2-3; D is uncertain. There are 14 residues in the CDR3. The V gene lost 0 bases and the J gene lost 6 bases, with 10 bases spanning the gap. Germline CDR1 reads MGHRA; CDR2 reads YSYEKL. The CDR3 DNA follows: TGCGCCAGCAGCCAAGATTCAGTAGTGGATACGCAGTATTTT. It yields the protein CASSQDSVVDTQYF.

The J gene is TRBJ1-4, the V gene TRBV5-6; 9 bases fit TRBD1. The germline CDR1 and CDR2 sequences are SGHDT and YYEEEE. The ends lost 4 bases at V and 7 bases at J; junction bases unmatched: 8. CDR3 length: 15 residues. CDR3 residues: CASSLQGASGEKLFF. DNA of the CDR3: TGTGCCAGCAGCCTACAGGGGGCATCGGGTGAAAAACTGTTTTTT.

The rearrangement uses TRBV3-1 (or the pseudogene TRBV3-2) and TRBJ1-1; 7 nucleotides line up with TRBD1. J gave up 0 bases and V 4 bases, and 5 bases lay outside the gene matches. The CDR3 has 15 residues. Per the germline V gene, CDR1 is LGHDT and CDR2 is YNNKEL (reference sequence). Here the CDR3 reads CASSRQGIVNTEAFF. CDR3 DNA: TGTGCCAGCAGCCGACAGGGAATTGTGAACACTGAAGCTTTCTTT.

The V and J genes are TRBV5-1 and TRBJ1-4, with D perhaps TRBD1 (5 bases). This CDR3 comprises 14 residues. Trimming took 4 bases from V and 10 from J, leaving 17 bases between them. The germline V gene has CDR1 SGHRS and CDR2 YFSETQ. The DNA for the CDR3 is TGCGCCAGCAGCCAGGACATTCCCGGGAGAAAACTGTTTTTT. It codes for CASSQDIPGRKLFF.

This clone was detected only once. J is TRBJ1-2 and V is TRBV7-2, with 7 bases that match TRBD1. The CDR3 spans 13 residues. V gave up 5 bases and J gave up 2 bases; unmatched junction bases: 2. Germline CDR1 and CDR2: SGHTA and FQGNSA. In DNA form, the CDR3 reads TGTGCCAGCAGCCAGGGACAGAACTATGGCTACACCTTC. It encodes CASSQGQNYGYTF. Supplemented by reference TRBV7-2 and TRBJ1-2, the full variable domain reads GAGVSQSPSNKVTEKGKDVELRCDPISGHTALYWYRQSLGQGLEFLIYFQGNSAPDKSGLPSDRFSAERTGGSVSTLTIQRTQQEDSAVYLCASSQGQNYGYTFGSGTRLTVV.

This clone was found once. J is TRBJ1-1 and V is TRBV7-3, with D hard to call. Germline CDR1 SGHTA, CDR2 FQGTGA. V lost 2 bases and J lost 0, with 4 bases in between. This CDR3 is built from 13 residues. The CDR3 nucleotides read TGTGCCAGCAGCTTAGGGATGAACACTGAAGCTTTCTTT. This sequence encodes CASSLGMNTEAFF.